The clone carrying this TCR beta chain was seen once. Germline V gives CDR1 SGHVS, CDR2 FNYEAQ. The CDR3 has 19 residues. Losses at the gene ends were 5 bases for V and 10 bases for J; bases not matched to a gene: 28. The data are from a study of blood T cell repertoires in COVID-19. About the research overall: The origin of the acute and convalescent COVID-19 samples was the United States, Italy and Spain. T cells, B-cell-depleted T cells, or PBMCs supplied cDNA or gDNA.

Original processing methods: Scientists estimated how many nucleated cells there were by amplifying reference gene primers. Using immunoSEQ multiplex PCR, the repertoire was profiled, and TCRdb retains in-frame clones only, with some absent. D and trimming were read from the DNA, whereas the V and J calls and clone size are those reported in that table. The sample lists roughly 340,000 clones, approximately 89% seen once, with less than 3.5% in the top ten. The chain carries TRBV7-6 and TRBJ2-7, with 8 bases that match TRBD2. The TCR comes from a woman under 30 who had recovered from COVID-19. The specimen sequenced was peripheral blood. The CDR3 reads CASSHPDASGGLPYMSQYV. In DNA, the CDR3 is TGTGCCAGCAGCCATCCAGATGCGAGCGGGGGCCTACCTTATATGAGCCAGTACGTC.